This paragraph reports one T cell receptor (beta chain). This specimen includes other DNA sequences encoding the same CDR3. Trimming removed 2 bases at V and 1 base at J, with 9 bases between. The CDR3 is 15 amino acids. Germline loops: CDR1 SNHLY, CDR2 FYNNEI. This sample stems from a study of blood T cell repertoires in COVID-19. Across the study: Researchers got acute and convalescent COVID-19 samples from the United States, Italy and Spain.

Generated by immunoSEQ multiplex PCR, the TCRdb table keeps only in-frame clones and is missing some. The data contain about 320,000 clones, roughly nine tenths of them singletons. The sequence was obtained from a man between 60 and 70 years old who had recovered from COVID-19. Sequenced: PBMCs or T cells enriched from blood (not recorded which). V gene TRBV2 combines with J gene TRBJ1-5; possible D gene TRBD1, 6 bases. This chain's CDR3 is CASSEQGLSNQPQHF. The CDR3 nucleotides read TGTGCCAGCAGTGAACAGGGGTTGAGCAATCAGCCCCAGCATTTT.